The entry below describes one T cell receptor (beta chain). PCR was performed a second time for 7 to 11 cycles using a sample-barcoded 5' primer and a J-beta primer mix. TCRdb independently ran MiXCR on the 5' RACE reads; one entry per CDR3 protein. Counted here are roughly 1,300,000 distinct CDR3 sequences, around 59% occurring once; the ten biggest clones make up approximately 7%. This entry comes from a study of blood T cells in healthy people across ages. V lost 0 bases and J lost 10, with 10 bases in between. The CDR3 contains 12 residues. The germline V gene encodes CDR1 WSHSY and CDR2 SAAADI. J is TRBJ2-7 and V is TRBV10-2; D is undetermined. Source material: blood. The clonotype originates from a man between 18 and 35 years old in good health. DNA for the CDR3: TGCGCCAGCAGTGAGTCTCAGGCCCCCCAGTACTTC. Amino acids: CASSESQAPQYF.